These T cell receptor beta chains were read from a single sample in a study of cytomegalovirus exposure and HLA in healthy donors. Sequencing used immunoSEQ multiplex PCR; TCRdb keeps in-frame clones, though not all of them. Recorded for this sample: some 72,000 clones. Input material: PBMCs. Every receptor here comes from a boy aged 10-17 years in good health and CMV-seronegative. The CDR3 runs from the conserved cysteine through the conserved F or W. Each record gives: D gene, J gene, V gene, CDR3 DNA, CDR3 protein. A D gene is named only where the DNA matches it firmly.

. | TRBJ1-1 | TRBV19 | TGTGCCAGTAGTACCCCGAGGGCGAACACTGAAGCTTTCTTT | CASSTPRANTEAFF
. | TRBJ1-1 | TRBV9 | TGTGCCAGCAGCGCCTGGGGGGGGCCCCCAGGGAGCCCTGAAGCTTTCTTT | CASSAWGGPPGSPEAFF
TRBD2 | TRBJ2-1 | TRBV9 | TGTGCCAGCAGCTCGGGACTAGAGCAGTTCTTC | CASSSGLEQFF
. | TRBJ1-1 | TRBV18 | TGTGCCAGCTCACCATCCGCCGAGAACCCTGAAGCTTTCTTT | CASSPSAENPEAFF
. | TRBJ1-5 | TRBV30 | TGTGCCTGGACGGAGGGGAGGAAGCCCCAGCATTTT | CAWTEGRKPQHF
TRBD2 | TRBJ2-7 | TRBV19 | TGTGCCAGTAGACCTTACGCCGGGAGGGTTGGGTACGAGCAGTACTTC | CASRPYAGRVGYEQYF
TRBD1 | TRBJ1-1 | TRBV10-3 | TGTGCCATCGGGGGGGACAGGCAGAACACTGAAGCTTTCTTT | CAIGGDRQNTEAFF
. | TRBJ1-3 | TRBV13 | TGTGCCAGCAGCTTAGAGACAGCTGACTCTGGAAACACCATATATTTT | CASSLETADSGNTIYF
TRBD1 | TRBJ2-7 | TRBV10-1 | TGCGCCAGCAGTGAGTCTGGGACAGGGAGCGAGCAGTACTTC | CASSESGTGSEQYF
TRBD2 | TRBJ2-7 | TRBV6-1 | TGTGCCAGCAGTGAAGCCTGGCGGGGGGGCTACGAGCAGTACTTC | CASSEAWRGGYEQYF
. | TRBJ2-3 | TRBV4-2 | TGTGCCAGCGGGGGGTCTAGCACAGATACGCAGTATTTT | CASGGSSTDTQYF
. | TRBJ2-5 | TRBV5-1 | TGCGCCAGCAGCTTGTACGCCCTAACGGAGACCCAGTACTTC | CASSLYALTETQYF
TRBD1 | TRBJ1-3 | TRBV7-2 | TGTGCCAGCAGCACAACGACAGGGGTGGCTGGAAACACCATATATTTT | CASSTTTGVAGNTIYF
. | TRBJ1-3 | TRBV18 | TGTGCCAGCTCACCCGGACTCATCCACTCTGGAAACACCATATATTTT | CASSPGLIHSGNTIYF
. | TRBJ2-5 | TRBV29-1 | TGCAGCGCCCAGGGGCCGGGAGAGACCCAGTACTTC | CSAQGPGETQYF
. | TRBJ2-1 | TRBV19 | TGTGCCAGTAGTATTAGTCGGGGTTACAATGAGCAGTTCTTC | CASSISRGYNEQFF
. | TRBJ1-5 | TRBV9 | TGTGCCAGCAGCGCAACTGACAATAGCAATCAGCCCCAGCATTTT | CASSATDNSNQPQHF
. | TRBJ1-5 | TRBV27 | TGTGCCAGGTACAGGGATTATAGCAATCAGCCCCAGCATTTT | CARYRDYSNQPQHF
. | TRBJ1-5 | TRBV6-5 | TGTGCCAGCAGTCTACGGGAGGATCAGCCCCAGCATTTT | CASSLREDQPQHF
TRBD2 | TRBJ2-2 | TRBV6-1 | TGTGCCAGCAGTGCCGGCGGGGGGGCCTCCGGGGAGCTGTTTTTT | CASSAGGGASGELFF
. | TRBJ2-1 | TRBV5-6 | TGTGCCAGCAGCCACCACAGCTCCTACAATGAGCAGTTCTTC | CASSHHSSYNEQFF
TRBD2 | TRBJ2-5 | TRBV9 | TGTGCCAGCAGCGTAGGGCCTAGCGGGGTGCAAGAGACCCAGTACTTC | CASSVGPSGVQETQYF
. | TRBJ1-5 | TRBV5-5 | TGTGCCAGCAGCCTATCCGGGACAATCGATCAGCCCCAGCATTTT | CASSLSGTIDQPQHF
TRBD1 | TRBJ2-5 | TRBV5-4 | TGTGCCAGCAGCTTGGCCTTTACAGGGGAGAGAGAGACCCAGTACTTC | CASSLAFTGERETQYF
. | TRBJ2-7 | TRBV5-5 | TGTGCCAGCAGCTTCGCAGGGGATTCCTACGAGCAGTACTTC | CASSFAGDSYEQYF
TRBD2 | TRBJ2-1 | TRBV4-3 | TGCGCCAGCAGCCACAACCTAGCGGGAGGGCCATCTGAGCAGTTCTTC | CASSHNLAGGPSEQFF
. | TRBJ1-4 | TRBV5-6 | TGTGCCAGCAGCGCCGGGTCAATCGGCGAAAAACTGTTTTTT | CASSAGSIGEKLFF
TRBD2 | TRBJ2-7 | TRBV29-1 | TGCAGCGTTGGGGGAGGACTAGCGGGTCTCGAGCAGTACTTC | CSVGGGLAGLEQYF
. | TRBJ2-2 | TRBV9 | TGTGCCAGCAGCGTAGTGGCGGTCGGCCGGGAGCTGTTTTTT | CASSVVAVGRELFF
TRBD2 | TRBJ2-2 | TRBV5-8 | TGTGCCAGCAGCTTGTGGTCTAGCGGGGAGGAAACCGGGGAGCTGTTTTTT | CASSLWSSGEETGELFF
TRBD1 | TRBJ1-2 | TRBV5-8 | TGTGCCAGCAGCCCGAGCGGGGACAGGGGGCCCAAGGAGGTCGGCTACACCTTC | CASSPSGDRGPKEVGYTF
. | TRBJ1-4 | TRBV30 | TGTGCCTGGGGGGCAGGAGTTAATGAAAAACTGTTTTTT | CAWGAGVNEKLFF
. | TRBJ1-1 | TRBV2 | TGTGCCAGCAGTGGCGGGTACGGGGACACTGAAGCTTTCTTT | CASSGGYGDTEAFF
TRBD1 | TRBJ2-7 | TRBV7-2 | TGTGCCAGCAGCCTGGACAGGGAGAACGAGCAGTACTTC | CASSLDRENEQYF
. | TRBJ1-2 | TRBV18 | TGTGCCAGCTCACGAGGGGGATATGGCTACACCTTC | CASSRGGYGYTF
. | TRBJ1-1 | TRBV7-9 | TGTGCCAGCAGCTTATCAATGAACACTGAAGCTTTCTTT | CASSLSMNTEAFF
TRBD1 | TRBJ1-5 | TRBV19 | TGTGCCAGTAGTAGTAGACAGGGGTACAATCAGCCCCAGCATTTT | CASSSRQGYNQPQHF
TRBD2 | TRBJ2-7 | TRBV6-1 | TGTGCCAGCAGTGAATGGGGACTACCAGCCGAATTC | CASSEWGLPAEF
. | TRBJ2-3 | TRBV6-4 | TGTGCCAGCAGTGACGGAGGAAGCACAGATACGCAGTATTTT | CASSDGGSTDTQYF
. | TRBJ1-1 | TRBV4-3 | TGCGCCAGCAGCCAAGAAAGGGGGTTGTACACTGAAGCTTTCTTT | CASSQERGLYTEAFF
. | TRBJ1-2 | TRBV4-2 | TGTGCCAGCAGCCATATACCGGGGGGCTATGGCTACACCTTC | CASSHIPGGYGYTF
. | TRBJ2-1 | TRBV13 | TGTGCCAGCAGCTTAGCACCCGGAGGCAGGGGCTACAATGAGCAGTTCTTC | CASSLAPGGRGYNEQFF
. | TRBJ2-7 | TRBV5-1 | TGCGCCAGCACCGATTCGGGTTACGAGCAGTACTTC | CASTDSGYEQYF
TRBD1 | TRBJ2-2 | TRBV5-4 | TGTGCCAGCAGCTCAGGTGACAGGGCCGGGGAGCTGTTTTTT | CASSSGDRAGELFF
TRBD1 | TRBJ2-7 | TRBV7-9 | TGTGCCAGCAGCTGGCTTGCGGACAGGGGCGGCGAGCAGTACTTC | CASSWLADRGGEQYF
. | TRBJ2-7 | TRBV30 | TGTGCCTGGAGGACAAGTCCGACCTACGAGCAGTACTTC | CAWRTSPTYEQYF
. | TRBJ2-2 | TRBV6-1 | TGTGCCAGCAGTGAAGCGCAGTGGGACACTGTTGTGGGGGAGCTGTTTTTT | CASSEAQWDTVVGELFF
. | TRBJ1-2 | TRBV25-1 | TGTGCCAGCAGTGTAACAGGCTACGGCTACACCTTC | CASSVTGYGYTF